This passage covers 17 T cell receptor beta chains from one sample sequenced in a study of OX40 agonist ivuxolimab in advanced cancers. The library was made by the immunoSEQ multiplex PCR assay. What TCRdb holds here is the immuneACCESS table cut down to in-frame rearrangements. Part of the clones is not present; checked against another copy, under half of the missing clones reflect an unresolved V gene, and the others are unexplained. Recorded for this sample are around 84,000 clones; approximately 90% of them occurred a single time. The top ten hold about 0.2% of the sample. Sequenced here: CD4+ or CD8+ T cells sorted from blood, sampled in a trial of the OX40 agonist ivuxolimab. The source is an adult with an advanced solid tumor such as melanoma, head and neck, liver or kidney cancer.

V and J are TRBV27 and TRBJ2-3; 8 bases line up with TRBD2. This CDR3 has 16 residues. Germline CDR1 MNHEY, CDR2 SMNVEV (reference sequence). V dropped 6 bases and J dropped 1; count of bases not matched to a gene: 9. CDR3 sequence: CASSRTGTRGTDTQYF. The DNA for the CDR3 is TGTGCCAGCAGCCGAACCGGGACTAGAGGCACAGATACGCAGTATTTT.

This chain connects TRBV5-1 to TRBJ2-2; perhaps D is TRBD1 or TRBD2 (7 bases each). V lost 1 base and J lost 7, with 17 bases in between. The CDR3 extends over 16 amino acids. Germline loops: CDR1 SGHRS, CDR2 YFSETQ. In DNA, the CDR3 is TGCGCCAGCAGCTTGAGGGAGGGGGCCGGCGGCGGGGAGCTGTTTTTT. It specifies CASSLREGAGGGELFF.

This chain joins TRBV9 and TRBJ1-5, with unresolved D. Germline values: CDR1 SGDLS, CDR2 YYNGEE. V gave up 3 bases and J gave up 4 bases, with 11 bases separating them. CDR3 length equals 14 residues. The CDR3 sequence is CASSATGSNQPQHF. The CDR3 coding sequence is TGTGCCAGCAGCGCAACGGGGTCTAATCAGCCCCAGCATTTT.

The CDR3 coding sequence is TGTGCCAGCAGTTCGGACAGGAAATATGGCTACACCTTC. It codes for CASSSDRKYGYTF. The chain employs TRBV6-6 and TRBJ1-2; TRBD1 matches at 7 bases. Germline V lookup: CDR1 MNHNY, CDR2 SVGAGI (reference sequence). This CDR3 has 13 amino acids. With 4 bases clipped from V and 5 bases from J, the junction kept 4 bases outside the gene matches.

This chain joins TRBV19 and TRBJ2-7; D unresolved. Germline CDR1 is LNHDA and CDR2 is SQIVND (reference sequence). This CDR3 comprises 13 residues. V was shortened by 2 bases and J by 5 bases, with 10 bases between the two germline ends. The CDR3 protein is CASSITRLHEQYF. The DNA of the CDR3 is TGTGCCAGTAGTATAACCAGGCTCCACGAGCAGTACTTC.

The chain has TRBV6-5 and TRBJ2-7; 10 bases match TRBD2. From germline, CDR1 is MNHEY and CDR2 SVGAGI. This CDR3 has 14 residues. Losses at the gene ends were 5 bases for V and 2 bases for J; bases not matched to a gene: 3. This chain's CDR3 is CASSRLAGPYEQYF. The CDR3 coding sequence is TGTGCCAGCAGTCGACTAGCGGGTCCCTACGAGCAGTACTTC.

This clone was observed a handful of times. This chain links TRBV15 with TRBJ2-3, with a tentative D call TRBD2 (6 bases). Trimming left V 2 bases short and J 2 bases short, with 14 bases between. Looked up from germline, CDR1 is LNHNV and CDR2 is YYDKDF (reference sequence). The CDR3 has 16 amino acids. CDR3 sequence: CATSRTAGAPTDTQYF. The CDR3 DNA sequence: TGTGCCACCAGCAGAACAGCGGGTGCCCCCACAGATACGCAGTATTTT. The variable domain in full, completed from reference TRBV15 and TRBJ2-3, reads DAMVIQNPRYQVTQFGKPVTLSCSQTLNHNVMYWYQQKSSQAPKLLFHYYDKDFNNEADTPDNFQSRRPNTSFCFLDIRSPGLGDTAMYLCATSRTAGAPTDTQYFGPGTRLTVL.

This chain's CDR3 is CASSSPRVGKNIQYF. CDR3 coding DNA: TGTGCCAGCAGTTCCCCCCGGGTGGGCAAAAACATTCAGTACTTC. The genes are TRBV6-6 and TRBJ2-4, with D uncertain. Trimming left V 4 bases short and J 3 bases short, with 13 bases between. The CDR3 contains 15 residues. Germline CDR1 MNHNY, CDR2 SVGAGI (reference sequence).

This chain joins TRBV9 and TRBJ1-1; maybe TRBD1 (5 bases). The germline gives CDR1 SGDLS, CDR2 YYNGEE. There are 16 residues in the CDR3. The V end was cut by 0 bases, the J end by 2 bases, with 14 bases between. CDR3 coding DNA: TGTGCCAGCAGCGTAGGGTTGGGGACGGATAACACTGAAGCTTTCTTT. It specifies CASSVGLGTDNTEAFF.

This rearrangement joins TRBV5-1 to TRBJ1-4; D is unclear. Trimming took 0 bases from V and 7 from J, leaving 13 bases between them. This CDR3 is 15 amino acids long. Germline CDR1 SGHRS, CDR2 YFSETQ. CDR3 in amino acids: CASSLAAGEFEKLFF. The CDR3 DNA follows: TGCGCCAGCAGCTTGGCCGCCGGGGAATTTGAAAAACTGTTTTTT.

The chain employs TRBV27 and TRBJ1-4, with 10 nucleotides matching TRBD1. Germline trimming cut 3 bases from V and 6 bases from J; bases unmatched to any gene: 4. The V gene's germline CDR1 is MNHEY and CDR2 SMNVEV (reference sequence). The CDR3 loop spans 15 amino acids. For the CDR3, the DNA is TGTGCCAGCAGTTTGACAGGGGGCGTCTATGAAAAACTGTTTTTT. Its translation is CASSLTGGVYEKLFF.

The chain carries TRBV27 and TRBJ2-6; D is possibly TRBD1 (5 bases). Germline V gene data show CDR1 as MNHEY and CDR2 as SMNVEV (reference sequence). Trimming shortened V by 2 bases and J by 1 base, and 12 bases separated the two germline ends. The CDR3 extends over 17 amino acids. The CDR3 nucleotides are TGTGCCAGCAGTTTAAAGGGGCCAGGGTCTGGGGCCAACGTCCTGACTTTC. It is translated as CASSLKGPGSGANVLTF. The whole variable domain, filled in from reference TRBV27 and TRBJ2-6, reads EAQVTQNPRYLITVTGKKLTVTCSQNMNHEYMSWYRQDPGLGLRQIYYSMNVEVTDKGDVPEGYKVSRKEKRNFPLILESPSPNQTSLYFCASSLKGPGSGANVLTFGAGSRLTVL.

This clone was seen once. V usage is TRBV11-2 and J usage is TRBJ2-7; D remains ambiguous. Germline CDR1 and CDR2: SGHAT and FQNNGV. This CDR3 has 17 residues. Trimming stripped 2 bases from V and 4 bases from J, with 21 bases between. The CDR3 sequence: CASSLKVATQFLYEQYF. The CDR3, as DNA: TGTGCCAGCAGCTTAAAGGTGGCTACCCAATTCCTATACGAGCAGTACTTC.

The chain has TRBV19 and TRBJ2-4, with D perhaps matching TRBD1 (5 bases). This CDR3 has 17 amino acids. The germline CDR1 and CDR2 sequences are LNHDA and SQIVND (reference sequence). The V gene lost 6 bases and the J gene lost 6 bases, with 24 bases spanning the gap. CDR3 protein: CASSPAARRGGGNIQYF. In DNA form, the CDR3 reads TGTGCCAGTAGCCCAGCCGCCCGAAGGGGTGGCGGAAACATTCAGTACTTC.

This chain links TRBV6-1 with TRBJ1-6, with a tentative D call TRBD1 (5 bases). This CDR3 comprises 18 residues. Germline lookup yields CDR1 MNHNS and CDR2 SASEGT. V lost 0 bases and J lost 9, with 21 bases in between. The CDR3 DNA sequence: TGTGCCAGCAGTGAAGCGCTTCTGGGCAGGGAATTAGGTTCACCCCTCCACTTT. This sequence encodes CASSEALLGRELGSPLHF.

This clone came up a few times. J is TRBJ1-5 and V is TRBV19, with D unresolved. The ends were cut back, 3 bases at V and 0 bases at J, with 12 bases in the middle. The CDR3 contains 16 residues. The V gene's germline CDR1 is LNHDA and CDR2 SQIVND (reference sequence). CDR3 loop: CASSIRPLYSNQPQHF. The CDR3 nucleotides are TGTGCCAGTAGTATTCGTCCCCTTTATAGCAATCAGCCCCAGCATTTT.

This chain uses TRBV7-9 with TRBJ1-6; TRBD1 agrees at 8 bases. Germline-derived CDR1 and CDR2 are SEHNR and FQNEAQ (reference sequence). The CDR3 has 15 residues. V lost 5 bases, J lost 9 bases, and 9 bases stayed unmatched. In DNA, the CDR3 is TGTGCCAGCAGCCTAGGGACAGGTGAGGGTTCACCCCTCCACTTT. It specifies CASSLGTGEGSPLHF.